The 20 T cell receptor beta chains in this list originate from one sample, sequenced in a study of shared clonotypes between healthy human individuals. The method was immunoSEQ multiplex PCR; TCRdb's version includes in-frame clones alone and lacks a portion of them. The sample lists roughly 2.5 million clones; around nine tenths were seen once. Material: naive CD4+ T cells sorted from blood. Stated subset: CD45RA+ positively selected. The receptors here all came from a man aged 18-30 years in good health.

Regarding this clone: The same CDR3 can be traced to other DNA sequences in this sample. V usage is TRBV5-1 and J usage is TRBJ2-2, with D unclear. The CDR3 has 13 amino acids. The V end lost 0 bases, the J end lost 5 bases, and 5 bases lay between the germline ends. Germline V gene lookup returns CDR1 SGHRS and CDR2 YFSETQ. CDR3 nucleotide sequence: TGCGCCAGCAGCTTGGGGCCGACCGGGGAGCTGTTTTTT. Residues: CASSLGPTGELFF. The variable domain in full, completed from reference TRBV5-1 and TRBJ2-2, reads KAGVTQTPRYLIKTRGQQVTLSCSPISGHRSVSWYQQTPGQGLQFLFEYFSETQRNKGNFPGRFSGRQFSNSRSEMNVSTLELGDSALYLCASSLGPTGELFFGEGSRLTVL.

The rearrangement links TRBV7-2 to TRBJ2-5; D remains ambiguous. Trimming pared 5 bases from V and 2 bases from J, leaving 12 bases between. The germline V gene has CDR1 SGHTA and CDR2 FQGNSA. The CDR3 covers 14 residues. This CDR3 is CASSPTFNQETQYF. Written as DNA, the CDR3 is TGTGCCAGCAGCCCTACGTTTAATCAAGAGACCCAGTACTTC.

This chain connects TRBV9 to TRBJ2-7, with a tentative D call TRBD2 (6 bases). The CDR3 loop spans 16 amino acids. CDR1 is SGDLS and CDR2 is YYNGEE in the germline V gene. Trimming took off 2 bases at V and 5 bases at J, with 20 bases between the two ends. The CDR3 loop reads CASSVTPGLQIHEQYF. For the CDR3, the DNA is TGTGCCAGCAGCGTTACTCCGGGACTCCAAATCCACGAGCAGTACTTC.

The V gene is TRBV6-1, the J gene TRBJ1-4; D unclear. The germline V and J ends were trimmed by 7 bases and 5 bases, with 11 bases remaining between them. The CDR3 loop spans 13 amino acids. CDR1 and CDR2 (germline): MNHNS, SASEGT. This CDR3 is CASMEQKNEKLFF. The DNA for the CDR3 is TGTGCCAGCATGGAACAGAAAAATGAAAAACTGTTTTTT.

Details on this clone: Other DNA sequences in the same sample also yield this CDR3. This chain links TRBV9 with TRBJ2-3, with D unclear. Germline CDR1 and CDR2: SGDLS and YYNGEE. The CDR3 length is 15 residues. V gave up 0 bases and J gave up 0 bases, with 8 bases separating them. CDR3 nucleotide sequence: TGTGCCAGCAGCGTAGAGGGTCAGAGCACAGATACGCAGTATTTT. Residues: CASSVEGQSTDTQYF.

This chain joins TRBV6-1 and TRBJ2-1; 8 bases line up with TRBD1. Trimming removed 8 bases from V and 0 bases from J; junction bases left unmatched: 3. The CDR3 totals 14 residues. Germline loops: CDR1 MNHNS, CDR2 SASEGT. As DNA, the CDR3 is TGTGCCAGCGGACAGGGCAACTCCTACAATGAGCAGTTCTTC. Protein sequence: CASGQGNSYNEQFF.

The chain joins TRBV5-6 to TRBJ2-3; D possibly corresponds to TRBD2 (5 bases). Trimming left V 4 bases short and J 5 bases short, with 11 bases between. The CDR3 extends over 13 amino acids. Per germline, CDR1 SGHDT and CDR2 YYEEEE. CDR3 region: CASSPGLRDTQYF. CDR3 bases: TGTGCCAGCAGCCCCGGACTCCGAGATACGCAGTATTTT.

This chain links TRBV27 with TRBJ2-3; TRBD2 matches 11 bases. The germline gives CDR1 MNHEY, CDR2 SMNVEV (reference sequence). The CDR3 consists of 15 residues. V gave up 2 bases and J gave up 3 bases; unmatched junction bases: 1. In nucleotides, the CDR3 is TGTGCCAGCAGTTTAGGGACTAGCGGAACAGATACGCAGTATTTT. This gives the protein CASSLGTSGTDTQYF.

The chain is built from TRBV7-2 and TRBJ1-5; D is perhaps TRBD1 (5 bases). CDR3 length: 14 residues. Deletions cut 0 bases from V and 4 bases from J, with 7 bases between. Germline CDR1 SGHTA, CDR2 FQGNSA. The CDR3 sequence is CASSLADKNQPQHF. The DNA of the CDR3 is TGTGCCAGCAGCTTAGCGGACAAAAATCAGCCCCAGCATTTT.

This clone was detected only once. The gene calls are TRBV5-1 and TRBJ1-5; D possibly corresponds to TRBD1 (5 bases). CDR1 is SGHRS and CDR2 is YFSETQ in the germline V gene. V dropped 0 bases and J dropped 7 bases, with 14 bases sitting between them. The CDR3 contains 15 residues. The CDR3 DNA reads TGCGCCAGCAGCTTGGGGGCAGGGTATGGGCAGCCCCAGCATTTT. Translating it yields CASSLGAGYGQPQHF.

The table lists this clone with a count of one. DNA for the CDR3: TGCGCCAGCAGCCGAGGGTTCTCCTACGAGCAGTACTTC. This translates into CASSRGFSYEQYF. The rearrangement joins TRBV4-3 to TRBJ2-7, with D maybe TRBD2 (5 bases). V gave up 4 bases and J gave up 0 bases, with 7 bases separating them. This CDR3 contains 13 residues. Germline-derived CDR1 and CDR2 are LGHNA and YSLEER.

The rearrangement joins TRBV7-2 to TRBJ2-5, with 8 nucleotides matching TRBD1. CDR1 and CDR2 (germline): SGHTA, FQGNSA. V lost 5 bases, J lost 4 bases, and 9 bases stayed unmatched. The CDR3 is 15 amino acids. Written as DNA, the CDR3 is TGTGCCAGCAGCCGGACAGGGATAGACGGAGAGACCCAGTACTTC. Its translation is CASSRTGIDGETQYF. The full variable domain, rest sourced from reference TRBV7-2 and TRBJ2-5, is GAGVSQSPSNKVTEKGKDVELRCDPISGHTALYWYRQSLGQGLEFLIYFQGNSAPDKSGLPSDRFSAERTGGSVSTLTIQRTQQEDSAVYLCASSRTGIDGETQYFGPGTRLLVL.

J is TRBJ2-2 and V is TRBV19; 12 bases are a match to TRBD2. The V segment lost 7 bases and the J segment 1 base; nucleotides outside the gene matches: 1. Germline CDR1 and CDR2: LNHDA and SQIVND (reference sequence). CDR3 length: 15 amino acids. CDR3 protein: CASKLAGGNTGELFF. In DNA form, the CDR3 reads TGTGCCAGTAAACTAGCGGGGGGGAACACCGGGGAGCTGTTTTTT. Full variable domain (remainder filled in from reference TRBV19 and TRBJ2-2): DGGITQSPKYLFRKEGQNVTLSCEQNLNHDAMYWYRQDPGQGLRLIYYSQIVNDFQKGDIAEGYSVSREKKESFPLTVTSAQKNPTAFYLCASKLAGGNTGELFFGEGSRLTVL.

This clone was found once. This chain connects TRBV2 to TRBJ2-7; D remains unclear. V dropped 0 bases and J dropped 2 bases, with 8 bases sitting between them. Germline V lookup: CDR1 SNHLY, CDR2 FYNNEI. This CDR3 has 14 amino acids. CDR3 DNA: TGTGCCAGCAGTGAAGCAGGGCCGGCCTACGAGCAGTACTTC. Translating it yields CASSEAGPAYEQYF.

The chain combines TRBV2 with TRBJ1-5, with D uncertain. Germline V CDR1 and CDR2: SNHLY, FYNNEI. Deletions cut 5 bases from V and 6 bases from J, with 11 bases between. The CDR3 has 13 residues. This CDR3 reads CASSKDFSQPQHF. CDR3 sequence (DNA): TGTGCCAGCAGTAAGGATTTCAGTCAGCCCCAGCATTTT.

The chain is built from TRBV6-5 and TRBJ2-7; 9 bases agree with TRBD2. The CDR3 spans 14 residues. The V gene's germline CDR1 is MNHEY and CDR2 SVGAGI. V trimming: 2 bases; J trimming: 6 bases; junction bases outside the gene matches: 5. The CDR3 nucleotides read TGTGCCAGCAGTTACGGCGGGAGGGCCGGCGAGCAGTACTTC. Protein sequence: CASSYGGRAGEQYF.

About this clone: Germline and junction disagree at one end, which may indicate a read error. V gene TRBV19 combines with J gene TRBJ2-7; 11 bases are a match to TRBD2. The CDR3 sequence is 12 residues long. CDR1 and CDR2 (germline): LNHDA, SQIVND (reference sequence). The CDR3 sequence: CASSTGLAALHF. CDR3 sequence (DNA): TGTGCCAGTAGTACGGGACTAGCGGCCCTACATTTC.

The rearrangement uses TRBV7-8 and TRBJ1-5; D is perhaps TRBD1 (6 bases). Between the trimmed V and J ends, which lost 0 bases and 3 bases, there was a span of 18 bases. The CDR3 sequence is 18 residues long. CDR1 is SGHVS and CDR2 is FQNEAQ in the germline V gene. CDR3 residues: CASSLAKDRRSANQPQHF. CDR3 sequence (DNA): TGTGCCAGCAGCTTAGCGAAGGACAGAAGGAGTGCCAATCAGCCCCAGCATTTT.

A single count supports this clone. The genes are TRBV7-2 and TRBJ2-1; no definite D call. Germline loops: CDR1 SGHTA, CDR2 FQGNSA. The V gene lost 1 base and the J gene lost 8 bases, with 12 bases spanning the gap. The CDR3 extends over 14 amino acids. The CDR3 coding sequence is TGTGCCAGCAGCTTAGGCCCCTTTTCGGATGAGCAGTTCTTC. It specifies CASSLGPFSDEQFF.

This chain connects TRBV18 to TRBJ2-3; the match to TRBD2 covers 10 bases. The CDR3 totals 17 residues. Germline V CDR1 and CDR2: KGHSH, LQKENI. Losses at the gene ends were 4 bases for V and 4 bases for J; bases not matched to a gene: 11. The CDR3 DNA is TGTGCCAGCTCACTCTCCCCGGGACTAGCGAGGCCAGATACGCAGTATTTT. Translated, it gives CASSLSPGLARPDTQYF.